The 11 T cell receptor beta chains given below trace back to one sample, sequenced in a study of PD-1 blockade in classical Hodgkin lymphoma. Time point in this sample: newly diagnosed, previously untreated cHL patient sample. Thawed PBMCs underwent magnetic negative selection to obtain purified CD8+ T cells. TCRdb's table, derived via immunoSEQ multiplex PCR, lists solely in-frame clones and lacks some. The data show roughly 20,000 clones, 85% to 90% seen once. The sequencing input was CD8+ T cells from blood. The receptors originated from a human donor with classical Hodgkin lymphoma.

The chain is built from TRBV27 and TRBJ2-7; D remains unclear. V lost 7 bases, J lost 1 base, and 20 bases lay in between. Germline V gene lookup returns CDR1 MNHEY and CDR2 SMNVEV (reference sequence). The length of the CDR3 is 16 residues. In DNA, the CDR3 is TGTGCCAGCACCTGCTTGGTAGAAGATAAGTCCTACGAGCAGTACTTC. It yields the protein CASTCLVEDKSYEQYF.

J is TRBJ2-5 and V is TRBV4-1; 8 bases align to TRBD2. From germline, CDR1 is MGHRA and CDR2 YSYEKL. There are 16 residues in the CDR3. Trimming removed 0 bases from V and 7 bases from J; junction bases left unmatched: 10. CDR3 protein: CASSQDSGLVFMTQYF. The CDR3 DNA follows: TGCGCCAGCAGCCAAGATTCGGGACTAGTCTTTATGACCCAGTACTTC.

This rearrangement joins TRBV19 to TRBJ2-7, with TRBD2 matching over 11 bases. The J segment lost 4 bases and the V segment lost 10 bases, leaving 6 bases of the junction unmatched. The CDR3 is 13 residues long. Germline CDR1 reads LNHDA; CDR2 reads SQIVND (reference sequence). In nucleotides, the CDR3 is TGTGCCACCGCGGTAGCGGGAGGGTACGAGCAGTACTTC. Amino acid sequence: CATAVAGGYEQYF.

In DNA, the CDR3 is TGTGCCAGCACCTGGGGGCAGGGGGTATGGCAGACCCAGTACTTC. The encoded protein is CASTWGQGVWQTQYF. The chain uses TRBV5-6 and TRBJ2-5; 7 bases line up with TRBD1. The CDR3 runs to 15 residues. V was pared by 6 bases and J by 6 bases, with 14 bases of the junction left unmatched. Germline V gene lookup returns CDR1 SGHDT and CDR2 YYEEEE.

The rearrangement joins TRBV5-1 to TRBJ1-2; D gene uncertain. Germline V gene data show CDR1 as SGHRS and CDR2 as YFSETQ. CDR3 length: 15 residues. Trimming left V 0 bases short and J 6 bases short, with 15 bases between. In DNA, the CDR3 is TGCGCCAGCAGCTTGGTTGAGGGTCCCCGGGATGGCTACACCTTC. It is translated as CASSLVEGPRDGYTF.

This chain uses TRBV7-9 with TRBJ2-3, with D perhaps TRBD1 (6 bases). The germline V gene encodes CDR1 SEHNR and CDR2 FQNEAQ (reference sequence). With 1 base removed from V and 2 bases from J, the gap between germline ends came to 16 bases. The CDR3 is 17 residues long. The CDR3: CASSLVSTGTATDTQYF. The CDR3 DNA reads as TGTGCCAGCAGCTTAGTGTCTACAGGGACGGCCACAGATACGCAGTATTTT.

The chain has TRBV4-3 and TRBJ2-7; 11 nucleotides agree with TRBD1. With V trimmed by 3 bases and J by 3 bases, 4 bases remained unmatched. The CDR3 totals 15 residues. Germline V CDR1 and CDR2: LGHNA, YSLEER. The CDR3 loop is CASSHGQGAGYEQYF. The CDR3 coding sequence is TGCGCCAGCAGCCACGGACAGGGGGCAGGCTACGAGCAGTACTTC.

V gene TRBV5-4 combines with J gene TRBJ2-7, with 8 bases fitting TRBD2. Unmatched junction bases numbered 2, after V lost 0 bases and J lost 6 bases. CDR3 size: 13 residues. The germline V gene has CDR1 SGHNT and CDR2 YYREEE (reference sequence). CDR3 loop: CASSLVSGSEQYF. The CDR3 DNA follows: TGTGCCAGCAGCTTGGTCAGCGGGAGCGAGCAGTACTTC.

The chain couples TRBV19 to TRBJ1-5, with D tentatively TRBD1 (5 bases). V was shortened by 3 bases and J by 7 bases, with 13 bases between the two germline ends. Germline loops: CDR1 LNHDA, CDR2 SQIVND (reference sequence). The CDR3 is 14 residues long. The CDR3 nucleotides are TGTGCCAGTAGTATTCGGGGGGGATGGCAGCCCCAGCATTTT. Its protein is CASSIRGGWQPQHF. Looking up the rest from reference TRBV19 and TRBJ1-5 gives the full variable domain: DGGITQSPKYLFRKEGQNVTLSCEQNLNHDAMYWYRQDPGQGLRLIYYSQIVNDFQKGDIAEGYSVSREKKESFPLTVTSAQKNPTAFYLCASSIRGGWQPQHFGDGTRLSIL.

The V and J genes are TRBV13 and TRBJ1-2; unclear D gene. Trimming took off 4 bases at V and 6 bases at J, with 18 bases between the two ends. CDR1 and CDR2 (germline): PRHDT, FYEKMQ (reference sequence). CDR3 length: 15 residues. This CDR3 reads CASSYRGYRFDGYTF. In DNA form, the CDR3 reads TGTGCCAGCAGCTATAGAGGGTATCGTTTTGATGGCTACACCTTC. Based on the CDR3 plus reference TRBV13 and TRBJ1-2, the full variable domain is AAGVIQSPRHLIKEKRETATLKCYPIPRHDTVYWYQQGPGQDPQFLISFYEKMQSDKGSIPDRFSAQQFSDYHSELNMSSLELGDSALYFCASSYRGYRFDGYTFGSGTRLTVV.

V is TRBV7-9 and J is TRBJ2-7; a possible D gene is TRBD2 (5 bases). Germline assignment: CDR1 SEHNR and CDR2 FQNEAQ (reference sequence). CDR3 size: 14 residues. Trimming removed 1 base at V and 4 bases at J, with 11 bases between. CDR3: CASSLGVGVYEQYF. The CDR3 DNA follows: TGTGCCAGCAGCTTAGGGGTGGGAGTTTACGAGCAGTACTTC. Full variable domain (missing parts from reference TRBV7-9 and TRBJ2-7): DTGVSQNPRHKITKRGQNVTFRCDPISEHNRLYWYRQTLGQGPEFLTYFQNEAQLEKSRLLSDRFSAERPKGSFSTLEIQRTEQGDSAMYLCASSLGVGVYEQYFGPGTRLTVT.